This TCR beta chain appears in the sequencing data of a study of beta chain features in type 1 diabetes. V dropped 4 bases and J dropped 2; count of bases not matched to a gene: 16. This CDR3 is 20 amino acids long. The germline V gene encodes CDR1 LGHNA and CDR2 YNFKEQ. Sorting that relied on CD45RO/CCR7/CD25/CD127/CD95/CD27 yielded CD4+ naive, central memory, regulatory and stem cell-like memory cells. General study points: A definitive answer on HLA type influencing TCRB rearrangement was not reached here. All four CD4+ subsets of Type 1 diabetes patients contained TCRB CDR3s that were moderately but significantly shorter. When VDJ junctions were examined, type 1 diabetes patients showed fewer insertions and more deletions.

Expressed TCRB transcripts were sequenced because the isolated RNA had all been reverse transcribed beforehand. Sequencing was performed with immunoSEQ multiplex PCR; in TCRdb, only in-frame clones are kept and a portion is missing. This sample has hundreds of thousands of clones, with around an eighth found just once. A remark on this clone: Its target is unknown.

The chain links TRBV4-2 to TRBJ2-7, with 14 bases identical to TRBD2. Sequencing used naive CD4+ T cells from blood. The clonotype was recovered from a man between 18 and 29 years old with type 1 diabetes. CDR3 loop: CASSRTPLGLAGGPTYEQYF. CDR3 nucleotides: TGTGCCAGCAGCCGCACGCCCTTAGGACTAGCGGGGGGTCCCACCTACGAGCAGTACTTC.